These 19 T cell receptor beta chains share one sample of origin, sequenced in a study of T cell repertoires in cytomegalovirus infection. One entry per CDR3 protein, called by TCRdb with MiXCR from the reads. This table holds around 350,000 distinct CDR3 sequences, 15% to 20% found once. Sequenced sample: PBMCs. The origin of the receptors is a human donor in good health (CMV status not recorded). Some clones in this sample may be carry-over from other donors' samples.

The rearrangement links TRBV18 to TRBJ2-7, with D perhaps TRBD1 or TRBD2 (5 bases each). This CDR3 region has 13 residues. From germline, CDR1 is KGHSH and CDR2 LQKENI. Trimming removed 2 bases at V and 6 bases at J, with 11 bases between. CDR3 sequence reads: CASSPSPGSEQYF. The CDR3, as DNA: TGTGCCAGCTCACCATCGCCAGGGAGCGAGCAGTACTTC.

This clonotype was counted many times. This chain joins TRBV7-2 and TRBJ2-4; a weak D match, TRBD1 (6 bases). The V and J ends lost 5 bases and 8 bases respectively, with 13 bases between them. Germline CDR1 is SGHTA and CDR2 is FQGNSA. The CDR3 has 13 residues. The CDR3: CASSGQTLDIQYF. CDR3 nucleotide sequence: TGTGCCAGCAGCGGACAGACACTCGACATTCAGTACTTC. Looking up the rest from reference TRBV7-2 and TRBJ2-4 gives the full variable domain: GAGVSQSPSNKVTEKGKDVELRCDPISGHTALYWYRQSLGQGLEFLIYFQGNSAPDKSGLPSDRFSAERTGGSVSTLTIQRTQQEDSAVYLCASSGQTLDIQYFGAGTRLSVL.

The V gene is TRBV10-3, the J gene TRBJ2-1; D might be TRBD1 (6 bases). CDR1 and CDR2 from the germline V gene are ENHRY and SYGVKD. The CDR3 has 16 residues. Trimming removed 7 bases from V and 0 bases from J, with 16 bases in between. The CDR3 DNA reads TGTGCCATCAATCCTGTAAGGACAGCCTCCTACAATGAGCAGTTCTTC. Translated: CAINPVRTASYNEQFF.

The V call is TRBV19, the J call TRBJ2-1, with D possibly being TRBD1 (6 bases). This CDR3 comprises 17 residues. Trimming removed 3 bases from V and 2 bases from J, with 17 bases in between. Germline CDR1 reads LNHDA; CDR2 reads SQIVND (reference sequence). The CDR3 nucleotides read TGTGCCAGTAGTATGGGATTTCGTCGGACAGCCTACAATGAGCAGTTCTTC. This codes for CASSMGFRRTAYNEQFF.

The chain uses TRBV19 and TRBJ2-7; unclear D gene. The CDR3 spans 13 residues. The germline V gene encodes CDR1 LNHDA and CDR2 SQIVND (reference sequence). V lost 4 bases and J 6 bases, leaving 13 bases between the germline ends. The CDR3 region is CASSTPGKGEQYF. The CDR3 region has the DNA TGTGCCAGTAGTACCCCCGGAAAGGGCGAGCAGTACTTC.

This clonotype came up a few times. The chain couples TRBV20-1 to TRBJ2-4, with 7 bases identical to TRBD2. This CDR3 region has 17 residues. V lost 3 bases and J lost 0; bases outside the gene matches: 11. CDR1 DFQATT and CDR2 SNEGSKA come from the germline V gene (reference sequence). The CDR3 is CSARVGGGDLAKNIQYF. CDR3 nucleotides: TGCAGTGCTAGGGTGGGGGGAGGGGATCTAGCCAAAAACATTCAGTACTTC.

This clonotype was seen repeatedly, ten times or more. V usage is TRBV5-4 and J usage is TRBJ1-2; 9 bases fit TRBD1. Germline V CDR1 and CDR2: SGHNT, YYREEE (reference sequence). This CDR3 comprises 15 residues. The ends lost 5 bases at V and 2 bases at J; junction bases unmatched: 7. CDR3 DNA: TGTGCCAGCAGTTGGGGACAGGGCTGGAACTATGGCTACACCTTC. It is translated as CASSWGQGWNYGYTF.

This clonotype was counted a few times. The chain joins TRBV28 to TRBJ1-1, with D perhaps matching TRBD1 (5 bases). The CDR3 loop spans 13 amino acids. With 6 bases removed from V and 7 bases from J, the gap between germline ends came to 15 bases. Germline CDR1 is MDHEN and CDR2 is SYDVKM. The CDR3 protein is CASSIPTDNEAFF. CDR3 DNA: TGTGCCAGCAGCATACCGACAGATAATGAAGCTTTCTTT.

This clonotype was observed many times. This chain joins TRBV7-8 and TRBJ2-1; TRBD1 matches at 8 bases. The germline CDR1 and CDR2 sequences are SGHVS and FQNEAQ. The CDR3 has 22 amino acids. V lost 0 bases and J lost 0; bases outside the gene matches: 19. This CDR3 is CASSLAVTGGLVYTPSYNEQFF. Written as DNA, the CDR3 is TGTGCCAGCAGCTTAGCAGTCACAGGGGGGCTAGTTTATACCCCCTCCTACAATGAGCAGTTCTTC.

Comment on this clonotype: This may be a read error, as it is one base from a much larger clone. The rearrangement links TRBV6-1 to TRBJ2-1, with D unclear. Trimming removed 2 bases at V and 9 bases at J, with 23 bases between. The CDR3 runs 17 residues. Per the germline V gene, CDR1 is MNHNS and CDR2 is SASEGT. The CDR3 DNA follows: TGTGCCAGCAGTGAACAGAACGCAGGCCCGACAAGGCGTGAGCAGTTCTTC. Translated, it gives CASSEQNAGPTRREQFF.

A word on this clonotype: A read error may explain this, as a much larger clone is one base away. V gene TRBV7-2 combines with J gene TRBJ2-2; possible D gene TRBD2, 6 bases. The CDR3 contains 13 residues. The V and J ends lost 6 bases and 7 bases respectively, with 12 bases between them. The germline CDR1 and CDR2 sequences are SGHTA and FQGNSA. The CDR3 nucleotides read TGTGCCAGCAGATCGAGAGCGGGCGGGGAGCTGTTTTTT. Residues: CASRSRAGGELFF.

The chain has TRBV7-9 and TRBJ1-4; D remains unclear. V lost 2 bases to trimming and J lost 4 bases, with 11 bases between them. This CDR3 has 15 residues. Germline lookup yields CDR1 SEHNR and CDR2 FQNEAQ (reference sequence). The CDR3 nucleotides are TGTGCCAGCAGCTTACGATCGCAGTTTAATGAAAAACTGTTTTTT. Its translation: CASSLRSQFNEKLFF.

This chain links TRBV6-1 with TRBJ2-3; 11 bases are shared with TRBD1. After removal of 6 bases from V and 3 bases from J, the junction contained 14 bases not matched to a gene. Germline V CDR1 and CDR2: MNHNS, SASEGT. The CDR3 extends over 18 amino acids. CDR3: CASRPTRTGGEDTDTQYF. The CDR3, as DNA: TGTGCCAGCAGGCCCACCAGGACAGGGGGCGAGGATACAGATACGCAGTATTTT.

The V and J genes are TRBV7-8 and TRBJ2-3, with D possibly matching TRBD2 (5 bases). Germline V gene sequence: CDR1 SGHVS, CDR2 FQNEAQ. The germline V and J ends were trimmed by 4 bases and 0 bases, with 17 bases remaining between them. CDR3 size: 17 residues. The CDR3 region is CASSYRAVAGSTDTQYF. In nucleotides, the CDR3 is TGTGCCAGCAGCTACCGAGCGGTGGCAGGTAGCACAGATACGCAGTATTTT.

This clonotype was found many times. V gene TRBV7-2 combines with J gene TRBJ2-5; 9 nucleotides match TRBD1. J was trimmed by 2 bases and V by 10 bases; bases with no gene match: 8. Germline V lookup: CDR1 SGHTA, CDR2 FQGNSA. CDR3 length: 14 amino acids. The CDR3 loop is CATLGDRVQETQYF. The CDR3 DNA reads TGTGCCACCCTTGGGGACAGGGTACAAGAGACCCAGTACTTC.

J is TRBJ1-1 and V is TRBV18; D is possibly TRBD1 (6 bases). The V end lost 6 bases, the J end lost 2 bases, and 19 bases lay between the germline ends. CDR1 and CDR2 from the germline V gene are KGHSH and LQKENI. The length of the CDR3 is 16 residues. CDR3 amino acids: CASSPETGPRNTEAFF. The DNA of the CDR3 is TGTGCCAGCTCCCCTGAAACAGGGCCGAGAAACACTGAAGCTTTCTTT. Full variable domain (missing parts from reference TRBV18 and TRBJ1-1): NAGVMQNPRHLVRRRGQEARLRCSPMKGHSHVYWYRQLPEEGLKFMVYLQKENIIDESGMPKERFSAEFPKEGPSILRIQQVVRGDSAAYFCASSPETGPRNTEAFFGQGTRLTVV.

This clonotype was seen ten or more times. The gene calls are TRBV7-2 and TRBJ1-4; weak D call: TRBD1 (6 bases). The germline gives CDR1 SGHTA, CDR2 FQGNSA. The CDR3 is 17 amino acids. V was trimmed by 4 bases and J by 8 bases, leaving 23 bases between them. The CDR3, as DNA: TGTGCCAGCAGCTCGGGGGCTGGAGGGAACCTTGGAGAAAAACTGTTTTTT. Translation gives CASSSGAGGNLGEKLFF. Full variable domain (outside the CDR3, taken from reference TRBV7-2 and TRBJ1-4): GAGVSQSPSNKVTEKGKDVELRCDPISGHTALYWYRQSLGQGLEFLIYFQGNSAPDKSGLPSDRFSAERTGGSVSTLTIQRTQQEDSAVYLCASSSGAGGNLGEKLFFGSGTQLSVL.

The chain has TRBV6-1 and TRBJ2-7; D might be TRBD1 (5 bases). This CDR3 has 15 amino acids. The germline CDR1 and CDR2 sequences are MNHNS and SASEGT. V dropped 5 bases and J dropped 6 bases, with 20 bases sitting between them. CDR3 nucleotide sequence: TGTGCCAGCAGTTACTCGGGTGGGGCGACTTCCGAGCAGTACTTC. Amino acid sequence: CASSYSGGATSEQYF.

In its sample, this clonotype was seen many times. The chain recombines TRBV7-2 with TRBJ2-3; TRBD2 might be the D (6 bases). The germline gives CDR1 SGHTA, CDR2 FQGNSA. The CDR3 has 14 residues. With 4 bases removed from V and 4 bases from J, the gap between germline ends came to 12 bases. The CDR3 spells CASSSRLVADTQYF. The CDR3 DNA sequence: TGTGCCAGCAGCTCCAGACTAGTGGCAGATACGCAGTATTTT.